These 13 T cell receptor beta chains originate from one sample sequenced in a study of T cell repertoires in cytomegalovirus infection. Their antigens remain unidentified. MiXCR, run by TCRdb on the reads, gives a single entry per CDR3 protein. The repertoire holds roughly 920,000 distinct CDR3 sequences, with under 40% as singletons. Sequencing was performed on cultured CD8+ T cells from PBMCs, taken from culture after CMV antigen stimulation. These receptors were collected from a human donor in good health (CMV status not recorded). Some clones in this sample may be carry-over from other donors' samples.

Only a few counts were recorded for this clonotype. The gene calls are TRBV2 and TRBJ2-3; D assignment may be TRBD1 or TRBD2 (5 bases each). The CDR3 runs 14 residues. The germline V and J ends were trimmed by 8 bases and 2 bases, with 14 bases remaining between them. CDR1 is SNHLY, CDR2 FYNNEI, per germline. CDR3 loop: CASSGSYFTDTQYF. For the CDR3, the DNA is TGTGCCAGCTCAGGGAGTTACTTCACAGATACGCAGTATTTT.

This clonotype was picked up a small number of times. The chain employs TRBV10-3 and TRBJ2-7; TRBD2 might be the D (5 bases). With 10 bases removed from V and 6 bases from J, the gap between germline ends came to 13 bases. The CDR3 is 11 residues long. Per germline, CDR1 ENHRY and CDR2 SYGVKD. The DNA for the CDR3 is TGTGCCACCGGGATCGGAAGCGAGCAGTACGTC. Its translation: CATGIGSEQYV.

The chain carries TRBV29-1 and TRBJ1-3; D unresolved. Germline loops: CDR1 SQVTM, CDR2 ANQGSEA. V dropped 6 bases and J dropped 0 bases, with 15 bases sitting between them. The CDR3 has 15 amino acids. The CDR3 reads CSVGRTDSSGNTIYF. The CDR3 DNA follows: TGCAGCGTCGGACGGACGGACTCCTCTGGAAACACCATATATTTT.

In this sample, this clonotype turned up a few times. Given a much more abundant clone one base away, this may be a read error. The chain has TRBV7-2 and TRBJ2-2, with TRBD1 matching over 10 bases. This CDR3 region has 16 residues. Per the germline V gene, CDR1 is SGHTA and CDR2 is FQGNSA. The CDR3 region is CVSSPRDRGNTGELFF. DNA for the CDR3: TGTGTCAGCAGCCCTAGGGACAGGGGGAACACCGGGGAGCTGTTTTTT.

Worth noting for this clonotype: Possible read error: a much larger clone is one base away. The gene calls are TRBV7-2 and TRBJ2-1, with 12 bases aligning to TRBD1. The germline gives CDR1 SGHTA, CDR2 FQGNSA. V shed 5 bases, J shed 8 bases, and the junction held 13 bases outside the gene matches. CDR3 size: 17 residues. The CDR3 is CASSPGSGTGGQDEQFF. CDR3 DNA sequence: TGTGCCAGCAGCCCGGGGTCCGGGACAGGGGGCCAGGATGAGCAGTTCTTC.

This clonotype turned up a few times. This CDR3 is CASSTRDRDTDTQYF. CDR3 DNA: TGTGCCAGCAGCACGCGGGACAGAGACACAGATACGCAGTATTTT. J is TRBJ2-3 and V is TRBV11-3; TRBD1 might be the D (7 bases). V lost 5 bases to trimming and J lost 2 bases, with 14 bases between them. Germline assignment: CDR1 SGHNT and CDR2 YENEEA. The CDR3 loop spans 15 amino acids.

This clonotype was counted a few times. The chain combines TRBV19 with TRBJ1-5; D may be TRBD1 (6 bases). This CDR3 is built from 14 residues. V was trimmed by 6 bases and J by 7 bases, leaving 16 bases between them. From germline, CDR1 is LNHDA and CDR2 SQIVND (reference sequence). The CDR3 bases are TGTGCCAGTAGCCTAGAGGACAGCGCGCAGCCCCAGCATTTT. It yields the protein CASSLEDSAQPQHF.

The chain employs TRBV29-1 and TRBJ2-3; possibly TRBD1 or TRBD2 for D (5 bases each). The V end was cut by 6 bases, the J end by 4 bases, with 8 bases between. There are 11 residues in the CDR3. Germline CDR1 is SQVTM and CDR2 is ANQGSEA. CDR3 nucleotides: TGCAGCGTGGGGACGTCAGATACGCAGTATTTT. It is translated as CSVGTSDTQYF.

This chain connects TRBV4-2 to TRBJ2-7; D unclear. Germline assignment: CDR1 LGHNA and CDR2 YNFKEQ. V lost 4 bases and J lost 4, with 11 bases in between. The CDR3 is 13 residues long. The CDR3 region has the DNA TGTGCCAGCAGCCTTTTTGGGGATTACGAGCAGTACTTC. Translating gives CASSLFGDYEQYF.

This clonotype has only a few counts. The chain is built from TRBV10-3 and TRBJ1-2, with 7 bases aligning to TRBD1. CDR3 length: 15 amino acids. The trim removed 8 bases at V and 0 bases at J, leaving 9 bases unmatched. Germline V gene lookup returns CDR1 ENHRY and CDR2 SYGVKD. For the CDR3, the DNA is TGTGCCATCTATATGACAGGGACCCCTAACTATGGCTACACCTTC. This sequence encodes CAIYMTGTPNYGYTF.

This clonotype occurred a few times. The chain joins TRBV7-2 to TRBJ1-3; TRBD1 matches 9 bases. CDR1 and CDR2 from the germline V gene are SGHTA and FQGNSA. V trimming: 4 bases; J trimming: 0 bases; junction bases outside the gene matches: 7. The CDR3 is 17 amino acids. Here the CDR3 reads CASSSGQGSLSGNTIYF. The CDR3 DNA reads as TGTGCCAGCAGCTCCGGACAGGGGAGCCTCTCTGGAAACACCATATATTTT.

In this sample, this clonotype turned up many times. This chain joins TRBV7-2 and TRBJ1-2; D is unclear. The CDR3 has 14 residues. Germline CDR1 is SGHTA and CDR2 is FQGNSA. Trimming removed 2 bases at V and 3 bases at J, with 10 bases between. In DNA form, the CDR3 reads TGTGCCAGCAGCTTAATGGGAAAATACTATGGCTACACCTTC. It yields the protein CASSLMGKYYGYTF.

The rearrangement links TRBV5-1 to TRBJ1-1; D remains unclear. This CDR3 contains 17 residues. CDR1 and CDR2 (germline): SGHRS, YFSETQ. V lost 0 bases to trimming and J lost 4 bases, with 19 bases between them. This CDR3 reads CASSLAGDPLGITEAFF. The CDR3 nucleotides are TGCGCCAGCAGCTTGGCCGGCGACCCGTTGGGGATCACTGAAGCTTTCTTT.